The TCR beta chain described here comes from a study of cytomegalovirus exposure and HLA in healthy donors. Study-level results: In a later analysis, HLA-associated TCR beta chains were more clonally expanded than equally common others. The study had only CMV serostatus as immune exposure information. Overall, approximately 150 TCR beta chains were annotated as cytomegalovirus-associated. Donors were assumed by presence/absence analyses to have roughly uniform sequencing depth.

To note about this clone: The antigen remains undetermined.

The CDR3 consists of 16 residues. The V and J ends lost 4 bases and 0 bases, in that order; junction bases with no gene match: 4. The germline V gene encodes CDR1 SGHVS and CDR2 FNYEAQ. Use of 60 Vbeta and 13 Jbeta primers characterized the PCR. Generated by immunoSEQ multiplex PCR, the TCRdb table keeps only in-frame clones and is missing some. The sample includes around 70,000 clones, 75% to 90% of them seen just once. The rearrangement joins TRBV7-6 to TRBJ2-7, with TRBD2 matching over 12 bases. Sequences were obtained from PBMCs. The sequence was collected from a human donor in good health. CDR3 protein: CASSSRTSGDSYEQYF. The CDR3 nucleotides are TGTGCCAGCAGCTCCCGGACTAGCGGGGACTCCTACGAGCAGTACTTC.